The 21 T cell receptor beta chains in this list originate from one sample, sequenced in a study of cytomegalovirus exposure and HLA in healthy donors. PCR employed 60 Vbeta and 13 Jbeta primers. TCRdb's table, derived via immunoSEQ multiplex PCR, lists solely in-frame clones and lacks some. Altogether about 200,000 clones are present, roughly 74% being singletons, with the ten largest covering 13% to 15%. The sample taken for sequencing was PBMCs. Every receptor here comes from a woman in her twenties or thirties in good health and CMV-seropositive.

This clone was seen only a few times. V gene TRBV7-9 combines with J gene TRBJ2-3; 7 positions match TRBD1. CDR3 length equals 16 residues. The trim removed 5 bases at V and 1 base at J, leaving 9 bases unmatched. Germline values: CDR1 SEHNR, CDR2 FQNEAQ (reference sequence). CDR3 in amino acids: CASSTGRDRGTDTQYF. For the CDR3, the DNA is TGTGCCAGCAGCACCGGAAGGGACAGAGGCACAGATACGCAGTATTTT.

This chain links TRBV5-1 with TRBJ1-6; D ambiguous. V lost 0 bases and J 5 bases, leaving 9 bases between the germline ends. This CDR3 is built from 15 residues. Germline V gene lookup returns CDR1 SGHRS and CDR2 YFSETQ. CDR3 loop: CASSLDPGDNSPLHF. CDR3 bases: TGCGCCAGCAGCTTGGACCCAGGCGATAATTCACCCCTCCACTTT.

V usage is TRBV5-1 and J usage is TRBJ2-6; D is unclear. The CDR3 extends over 16 amino acids. Germline V gives CDR1 SGHRS, CDR2 YFSETQ. The V end was cut by 1 base, the J end by 0 bases, with 8 bases between. DNA for the CDR3: TGCGCCAGCAGCTTGATTAGTGGCTCTGGGGCCAACGTCCTGACTTTC. Translated: CASSLISGSGANVLTF.

The chain is built from TRBV5-1 and TRBJ1-2; 8 bases align to TRBD1. Looked up from germline, CDR1 is SGHRS and CDR2 is YFSETQ. The V segment lost 4 bases and the J segment 10 bases; nucleotides outside the gene matches: 9. CDR3 length: 13 residues. CDR3 sequence (DNA): TGCGCCAGCAGCCTGCAGGGGGCGGCTGTCTACACCTTC. It encodes CASSLQGAAVYTF.

This clone has just a few counts. The chain joins TRBV6-1 to TRBJ1-5, with 8 nucleotides matching TRBD1. After removal of 2 bases from V and 7 bases from J, the junction contained 10 bases not matched to a gene. From germline, CDR1 is MNHNS and CDR2 SASEGT. CDR3 length: 16 amino acids. CDR3 sequence: CASSERWDRREQPQHF. As DNA, the CDR3 is TGTGCCAGCAGTGAACGCTGGGACAGGAGGGAACAGCCCCAGCATTTT.

The rearrangement joins TRBV9 to TRBJ2-2; tentative D call: TRBD1 (6 bases). CDR1 is SGDLS, CDR2 YYNGEE, per germline. V lost 3 bases and J 7 bases, leaving 22 bases between the germline ends. The CDR3 is 17 residues long. CDR3 bases: TGTGCCAGCAGCGGAGGACAGAGTCCTCTCCGTGGCGGGGAGCTGTTTTTT. It codes for CASSGGQSPLRGGELFF. The whole variable domain, remainder taken from reference TRBV9 and TRBJ2-2, is DSGVTQTPKHLITATGQRVTLRCSPRSGDLSVYWYQQSLDQGLQFLIQYYNGEERAKGNILERFSAQQFPDLHSELNLSSLELGDSALYFCASSGGQSPLRGGELFFGEGSRLTVL.

The chain recombines TRBV28 with TRBJ2-3; 8 bases map to TRBD1. Germline CDR1 MDHEN, CDR2 SYDVKM. The ends lost 6 bases at V and 3 bases at J; junction bases unmatched: 11. This CDR3 contains 16 residues. The CDR3 is CASSNAEDRETDTQYF. The DNA for the CDR3 is TGTGCCAGCAGCAACGCCGAGGACAGGGAAACAGATACGCAGTATTTT. The full variable domain, its missing parts supplied by reference TRBV28 and TRBJ2-3, is DVKVTQSSRYLVKRTGEKVFLECVQDMDHENMFWYRQDPGLGLRLIYFSYDVKMKEKGDIPEGYSVSREKKERFSLILESASTNQTSMYLCASSNAEDRETDTQYFGPGTRLTVL.

The chain uses TRBV6-1 and TRBJ2-5, with 12 nucleotides matching TRBD2. The J call is doubtful: the DNA matches TRBJ2-7 better. Germline V gene lookup returns CDR1 MNHNS and CDR2 SASEGT. The CDR3 has 17 amino acids. The CDR3: CASSVLAGGKITYEQYF. The CDR3, as DNA: TGTGCCAGCAGTGTTCTAGCGGGGGGGAAAATTACCTACGAGCAGTACTTC.

In its sample, this clone was seen once. V is TRBV23-1 and J is TRBJ2-4, with a possible D match to TRBD1 (5 bases). TRBV23-1 is treated as an ORF (open reading frame) with a function not yet certain. The CDR3 is 18 residues long. V was shortened by 0 bases and J by 1 base, with 16 bases between the two germline ends. In nucleotides, the CDR3 is TGCGCCAGCAGTCAATCGGAGTACAGGACCCTGGCCAAAAACATTCAGTACTTC. It codes for CASSQSEYRTLAKNIQYF.

The chain carries TRBV21-1 and TRBJ2-7; the table assigns TRBD2, which was not confirmed against the DNA. TRBV21-1 is classified as a pseudogene. This CDR3 is 14 amino acids long. CDR3 nucleotide sequence: TGTGCCAGCAGCCCCGGGACTAGCGAGTACGAGCAGTACTTC. It is translated as CASSPGTSEYEQYF.

This sequence joins TRBV11-1 and TRBJ2-1; no definite D call. CDR3 length: 11 amino acids. The germline V and J ends were trimmed by 2 bases and 9 bases, with 5 bases remaining between them. Germline V gene sequence: CDR1 SGHAT, CDR2 FQDESV (reference sequence). CDR3 nucleotide sequence: TGTGCCAGCAGCTTAAACGGTGAGCAGTTCTTC. It yields the protein CASSLNGEQFF.

The rearrangement uses TRBV29-1 and TRBJ2-7, with 10 nucleotides matching TRBD2. With 4 bases clipped from V and 5 bases from J, the junction kept 8 bases outside the gene matches. Looked up from germline, CDR1 is SQVTM and CDR2 is ANQGSEA. The CDR3 runs 14 residues. CDR3 DNA sequence: TGCAGCGTTGGGATAGCGGGAGGAAGGAACGAGCAGTACTTC. Translated: CSVGIAGGRNEQYF.

The table lists this clone with a count of one. This chain uses TRBV10-3 with TRBJ2-3, with D possibly matching TRBD2 (5 bases). The CDR3 has 13 residues. From germline, CDR1 is ENHRY and CDR2 SYGVKD. V shed 7 bases and J shed 4 bases, with 12 bases lying between them. The CDR3 bases are TGTGCCATCAAGCGGAACGAGGCAGATACGCAGTATTTT. Translation: CAIKRNEADTQYF.

CDR3: CASSDLRGSPLHF. CDR3 coding DNA: TGTGCCAGCAGCGACCTCAGGGGTTCACCCCTCCACTTT. V usage is TRBV7-3 and J usage is TRBJ1-6, with D possibly TRBD1 on 6 matching bases. The CDR3 has 13 amino acids. V was shortened by 5 bases and J by 9 bases, with 11 bases between the two germline ends. Germline assignment: CDR1 SGHTA and CDR2 FQGTGA.

The genes are TRBV6-6 and TRBJ1-5; D possibly corresponds to TRBD1 (6 bases). Germline values: CDR1 MNHNY, CDR2 SVGAGI (reference sequence). Trimming removed 6 bases at V and 5 bases at J, with 11 bases between. The CDR3 spans 13 residues. The CDR3 loop reads CASSPGADQPQHF. The DNA of the CDR3 is TGTGCCAGCAGCCCAGGGGCAGATCAGCCCCAGCATTTT.

This clone was seen a handful of times. The CDR3 DNA reads TGCAGTGCTCCACGGGGGGAGACCCAGTACTTC. It translates to CSAPRGETQYF. The chain couples TRBV20-1 to TRBJ2-5; D perhaps matches TRBD2 (6 bases). This CDR3 comprises 11 residues. V was shortened by 5 bases and J by 5 bases, with 9 bases between the two germline ends. In germline, CDR1 is DFQATT, CDR2 SNEGSKA (reference sequence).

The V gene is TRBV11-2, the J gene TRBJ1-1; no clear D gene. Germline V lookup: CDR1 SGHAT, CDR2 FQNNGV. V lost 5 bases and J lost 0, with 4 bases in between. CDR3 length: 12 amino acids. CDR3 nucleotides: TGTGCCAGCAGCCTACTGAACACTGAAGCTTTCTTT. Translation: CASSLLNTEAFF.

This chain connects TRBV5-8 to TRBJ2-7; possible D gene TRBD1, 5 bases. The length of the CDR3 is 13 residues. Deletions cut 0 bases from V and 6 bases from J, with 10 bases between. The germline gives CDR1 SGHTS, CDR2 YDEGEE. CDR3 sequence (DNA): TGTGCCAGCAGCTTGGAAATAGGGGTCGAGCAGTACTTC. The encoded protein is CASSLEIGVEQYF.

This clone occurred a few times. The CDR3 loop reads CASSEGAEGYNEQFF. The CDR3 nucleotides are TGTGCCAGTAGCGAGGGCGCCGAGGGTTACAATGAGCAGTTCTTC. The chain joins TRBV19 to TRBJ2-1; weak D call: TRBD2 (5 bases). The germline CDR1 and CDR2 sequences are LNHDA and SQIVND (reference sequence). The CDR3 loop spans 15 amino acids. The V end lost 6 bases, the J end lost 4 bases, and 16 bases lay between the germline ends.

CDR3 in amino acids: CASSIRDRGGQPQHF. The CDR3 nucleotides read TGTGCCAGTAGTATCAGAGACAGGGGGGGTCAGCCCCAGCATTTT. J is TRBJ1-5 and V is TRBV19, with 9 positions matching TRBD1. V was pared by 3 bases and J by 6 bases, with 6 bases of the junction left unmatched. The CDR3 is 15 residues long. Germline CDR1 is LNHDA and CDR2 is SQIVND (reference sequence).

The chain employs TRBV5-6 and TRBJ1-5, with D possibly being TRBD1 (5 bases). Trimming took 1 base from V and 2 from J, leaving 10 bases between them. CDR1 is SGHDT, CDR2 YYEEEE, per germline. There are 15 residues in the CDR3. CDR3 nucleotides: TGTGCCAGCAGCTTGTGGACGGGGGGCAATCAGCCCCAGCATTTT. This sequence encodes CASSLWTGGNQPQHF.